This T cell receptor (beta chain) emerged from a study of blood T cell repertoires in COVID-19. Study as a whole: Both acute and convalescent COVID-19 samples were obtained from the United States, Italy and Spain.

In the authors' workflow: Amplifying reference gene primers gave estimates of nucleated cell counts. Produced via immunoSEQ multiplex PCR; TCRdb's table is partial and in-frame only. V, J and clone size are those of that table, while D and trimming were read from the DNA. This sample has around 370,000 clones, with around nine tenths found just once. The CDR3 runs 14 residues. The ends lost 7 bases at V and 6 bases at J; junction bases unmatched: 6. Germline loops: CDR1 MNHEY, CDR2 SVGAGI. The sequencing input was peripheral blood. The chain uses TRBV6-5 and TRBJ2-1, with 10 bases lining up with TRBD2. The receptor was derived from a woman younger than 30 who had recovered from COVID-19. CDR3 residues: CASTPSGSSNEQFF. The CDR3 DNA reads as TGTGCCAGCACCCCTAGCGGGAGTAGCAATGAGCAGTTCTTC.